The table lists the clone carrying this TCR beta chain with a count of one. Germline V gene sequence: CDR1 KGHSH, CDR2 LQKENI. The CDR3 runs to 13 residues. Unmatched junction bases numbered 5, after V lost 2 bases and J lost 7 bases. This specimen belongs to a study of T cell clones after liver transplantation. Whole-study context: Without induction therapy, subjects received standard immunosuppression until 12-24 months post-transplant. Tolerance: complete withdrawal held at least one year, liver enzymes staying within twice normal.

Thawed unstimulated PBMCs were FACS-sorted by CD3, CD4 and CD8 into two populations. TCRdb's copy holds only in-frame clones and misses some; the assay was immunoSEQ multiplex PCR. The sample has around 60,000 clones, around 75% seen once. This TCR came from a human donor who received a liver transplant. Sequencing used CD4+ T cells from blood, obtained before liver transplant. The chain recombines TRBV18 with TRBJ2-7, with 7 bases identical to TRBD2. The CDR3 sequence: CASSPSGAGEQYF. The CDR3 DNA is TGTGCCAGCTCACCAAGCGGGGCGGGTGAGCAGTACTTC. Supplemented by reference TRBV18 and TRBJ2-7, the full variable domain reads NAGVMQNPRHLVRRRGQEARLRCSPMKGHSHVYWYRQLPEEGLKFMVYLQKENIIDESGMPKERFSAEFPKEGPSILRIQQVVRGDSAAYFCASSPSGAGEQYFGPGTRLTVT.